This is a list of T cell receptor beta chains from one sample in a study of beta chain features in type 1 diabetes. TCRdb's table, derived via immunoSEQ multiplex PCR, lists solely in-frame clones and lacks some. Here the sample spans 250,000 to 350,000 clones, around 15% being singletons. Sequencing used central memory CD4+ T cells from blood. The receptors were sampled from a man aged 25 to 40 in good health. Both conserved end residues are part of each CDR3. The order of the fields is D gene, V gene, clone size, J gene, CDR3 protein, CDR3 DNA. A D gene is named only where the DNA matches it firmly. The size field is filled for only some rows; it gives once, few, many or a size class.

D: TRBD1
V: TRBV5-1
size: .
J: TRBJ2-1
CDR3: CASSRDRSTYNEQFF
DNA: TGCGCCAGCAGCCGGGACAGGAGTACGTACAATGAGCAGTTCTTC

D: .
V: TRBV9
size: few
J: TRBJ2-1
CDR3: CASSLVNEQFF
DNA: TGTGCCAGCAGCTTAGTTAATGAGCAGTTCTTC

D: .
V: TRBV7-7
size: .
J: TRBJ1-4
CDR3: CASSPTGKEKLFF
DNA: TGTGCCAGCAGCCCTACGGGGAAGGAAAAACTGTTTTTT

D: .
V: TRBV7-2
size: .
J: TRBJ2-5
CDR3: CASSFQGGRETQYF
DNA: TGTGCCAGCAGCTTTCAGGGGGGGCGTGAGACCCAGTACTTC

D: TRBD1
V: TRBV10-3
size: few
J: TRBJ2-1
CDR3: CASSEEDRGRVYNEQFF
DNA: TGTGCCAGCAGTGAAGAGGACAGGGGTAGGGTTTACAATGAGCAGTTCTTC

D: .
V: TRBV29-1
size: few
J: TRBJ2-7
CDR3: CSGGQRGEQYF
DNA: TGCAGCGGCGGACAGAGGGGGGAGCAGTACTTC

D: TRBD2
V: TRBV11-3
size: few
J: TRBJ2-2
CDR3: CASSSGLAGGNTGELFF
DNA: TGTGCCAGCAGCTCCGGACTAGCGGGGGGCAATACCGGGGAGCTGTTTTTT

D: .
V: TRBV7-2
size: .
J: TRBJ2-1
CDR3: CASSLDYNEQFF
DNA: TGTGCCAGCAGCTTAGACTACAATGAGCAGTTCTTC

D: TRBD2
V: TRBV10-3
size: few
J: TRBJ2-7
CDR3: CAISEWTSGGPTISYEQYF
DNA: TGTGCCATCAGTGAGTGGACTAGCGGGGGCCCAACCATCTCCTACGAGCAGTACTTC

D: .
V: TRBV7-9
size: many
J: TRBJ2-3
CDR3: CASSSASRGQYF
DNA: TGTGCCAGCAGCTCCGCCTCCCGGGGGCAGTATTTT

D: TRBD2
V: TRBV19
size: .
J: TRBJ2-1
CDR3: CASSPDSGLAGGPEQFF
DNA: TGTGCCAGTAGTCCTGATTCGGGACTAGCGGGAGGCCCCGAGCAGTTCTTC

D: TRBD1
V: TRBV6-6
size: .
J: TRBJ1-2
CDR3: CASSPTGGASGYTF
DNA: TGTGCCAGCAGTCCGACAGGGGGCGCCTCTGGCTACACCTTC

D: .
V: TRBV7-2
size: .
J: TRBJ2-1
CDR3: CASSSLGSGDEQFF
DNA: TGTGCCAGCAGCTCCCTAGGGTCCGGGGATGAGCAGTTCTTC

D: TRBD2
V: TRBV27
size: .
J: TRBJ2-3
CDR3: CASSILAGTLNTQYF
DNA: TGTGCCAGCAGTATACTAGCGGGGACCTTGAATACGCAGTATTTT

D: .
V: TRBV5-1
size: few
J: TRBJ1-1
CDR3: CASSLQGTGGTEAFF
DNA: TGCGCCAGCAGCCTCCAGGGGACGGGGGGCACTGAAGCTTTCTTT

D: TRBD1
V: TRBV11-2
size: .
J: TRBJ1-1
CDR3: CASSSQTGMNTEAFF
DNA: TGTGCCAGCAGCTCACAGACAGGGATGAACACTGAAGCTTTCTTT

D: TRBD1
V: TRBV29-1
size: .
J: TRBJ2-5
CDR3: CSVELGTGGLETQYF
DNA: TGCAGCGTTGAATTGGGGACAGGGGGCTTAGAGACCCAGTACTTC

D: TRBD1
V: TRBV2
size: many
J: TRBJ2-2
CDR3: CASKQGAGGELFF
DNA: TGTGCCAGCAAACAGGGGGCCGGCGGGGAGCTGTTTTTT

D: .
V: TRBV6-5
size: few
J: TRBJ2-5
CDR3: CASSYRGWETQYF
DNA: TGTGCCAGCAGTTATCGGGGCTGGGAGACCCAGTACTTC

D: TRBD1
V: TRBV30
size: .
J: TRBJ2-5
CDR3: CAWGQAGRTQYF
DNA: TGTGCCTGGGGACAGGCGGGTCGGACCCAGTACTTC

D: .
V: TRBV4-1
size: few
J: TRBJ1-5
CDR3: CASSQGYSNQPQHF
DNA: TGCGCCAGCAGCCAGGGATATAGCAATCAGCCCCAGCATTTT

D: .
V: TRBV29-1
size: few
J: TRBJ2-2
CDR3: CSTGGPNTGELFF
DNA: TGCAGCACCGGGGGACCGAACACCGGGGAGCTGTTTTTT

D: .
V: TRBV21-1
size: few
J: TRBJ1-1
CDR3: CASSKGDRVTPYTEAFF
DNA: TGTGCCAGCAGCAAAGGGGACAGGGTGACCCCTTACACTGAAGCTTTCTTT

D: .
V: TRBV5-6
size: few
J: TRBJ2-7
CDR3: CASSLGTYEQYF
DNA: TGTGCCAGCAGCTTGGGTACCTACGAGCAGTACTTC

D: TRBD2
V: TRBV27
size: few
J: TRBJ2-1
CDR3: CASSLRLAGGSSYNEQFF
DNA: TGTGCCAGCAGTTTACGCCTAGCGGGAGGGTCCTCCTACAATGAGCAGTTCTTC

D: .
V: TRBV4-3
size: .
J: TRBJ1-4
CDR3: CASSPLISGTNEKLFF
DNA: TGCGCCAGCAGCCCTTTGATCAGTGGGACTAATGAAAAACTGTTTTTT

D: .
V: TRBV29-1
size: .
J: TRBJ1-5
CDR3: CSVERGGEEASLRGQPQHF
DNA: TGCAGCGTTGAAAGGGGAGGGGAGGAGGCGTCTTTAAGAGGTCAGCCCCAGCATTTT

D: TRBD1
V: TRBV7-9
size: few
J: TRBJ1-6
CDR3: CASSLAGTEASPLHF
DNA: TGTGCCAGCAGCTTGGCCGGGACAGAGGCTTCACCCCTCCACTTT

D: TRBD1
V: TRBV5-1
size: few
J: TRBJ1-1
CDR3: CASSPGTGLGNTEAFF
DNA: TGCGCCAGCAGCCCGGGGACAGGGCTGGGGAACACTGAAGCTTTCTTT